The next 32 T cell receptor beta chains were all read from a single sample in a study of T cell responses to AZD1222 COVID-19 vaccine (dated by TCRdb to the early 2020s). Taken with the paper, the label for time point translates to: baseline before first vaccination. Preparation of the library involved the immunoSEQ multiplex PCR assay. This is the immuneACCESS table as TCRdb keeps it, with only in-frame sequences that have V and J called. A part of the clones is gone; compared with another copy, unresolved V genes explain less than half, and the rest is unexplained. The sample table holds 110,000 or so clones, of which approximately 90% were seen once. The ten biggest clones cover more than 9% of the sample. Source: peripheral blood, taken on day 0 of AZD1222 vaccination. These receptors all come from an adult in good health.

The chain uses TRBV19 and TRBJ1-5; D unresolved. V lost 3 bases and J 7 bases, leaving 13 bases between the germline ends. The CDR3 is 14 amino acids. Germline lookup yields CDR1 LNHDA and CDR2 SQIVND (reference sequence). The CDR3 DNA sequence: TGTGCCAGTAGTATTCCGCGGGCTCGGCAGCCCCAGCATTTT. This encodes CASSIPRARQPQHF.

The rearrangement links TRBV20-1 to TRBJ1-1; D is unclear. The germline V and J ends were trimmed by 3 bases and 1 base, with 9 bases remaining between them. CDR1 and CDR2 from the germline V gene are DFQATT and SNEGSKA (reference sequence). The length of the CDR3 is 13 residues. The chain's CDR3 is CSASQNENTEAFF. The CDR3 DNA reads TGCAGTGCTAGTCAAAATGAGAACACTGAAGCTTTCTTT.

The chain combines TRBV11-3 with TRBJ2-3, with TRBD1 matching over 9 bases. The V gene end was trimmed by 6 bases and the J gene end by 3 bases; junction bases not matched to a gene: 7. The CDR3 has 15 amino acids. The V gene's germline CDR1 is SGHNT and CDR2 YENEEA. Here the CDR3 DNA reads TGTGCCAGCAGGAAGGGACAGGGATTAACAGATACGCAGTATTTT. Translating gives CASRKGQGLTDTQYF.

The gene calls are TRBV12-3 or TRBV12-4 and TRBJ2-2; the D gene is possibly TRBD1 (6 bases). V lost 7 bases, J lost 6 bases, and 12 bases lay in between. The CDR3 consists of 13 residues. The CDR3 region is CASKQGHAGELFF. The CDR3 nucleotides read TGTGCCAGCAAACAGGGCCATGCCGGGGAGCTGTTTTTT.

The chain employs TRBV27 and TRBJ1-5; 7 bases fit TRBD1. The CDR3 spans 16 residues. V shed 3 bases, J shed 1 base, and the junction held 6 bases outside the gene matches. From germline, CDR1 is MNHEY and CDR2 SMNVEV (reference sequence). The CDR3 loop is CASSFKMGQSNQPQHF. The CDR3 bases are TGTGCCAGCAGTTTTAAGATGGGACAGAGCAATCAGCCCCAGCATTTT.

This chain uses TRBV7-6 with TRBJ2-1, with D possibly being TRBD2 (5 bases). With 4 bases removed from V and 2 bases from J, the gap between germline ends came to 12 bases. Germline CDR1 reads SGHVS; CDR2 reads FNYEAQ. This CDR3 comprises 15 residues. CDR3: CASSSGLGAYNEQFF. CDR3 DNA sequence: TGTGCCAGCAGCTCCGGACTCGGGGCCTACAATGAGCAGTTCTTC. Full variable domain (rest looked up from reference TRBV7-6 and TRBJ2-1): GAGVSQSPRYKVTKRGQDVALRCDPISGHVSLYWYRQALGQGPEFLTYFNYEAQQDKSGLPNDRFSAERPEGSISTLTIQRTEQRDSAMYRCASSSGLGAYNEQFFGPGTRLTVL.

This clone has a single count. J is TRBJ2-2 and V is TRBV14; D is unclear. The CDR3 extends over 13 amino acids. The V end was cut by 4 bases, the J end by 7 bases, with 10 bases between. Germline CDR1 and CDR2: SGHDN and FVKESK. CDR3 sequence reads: CASSPGRGGELFF. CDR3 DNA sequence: TGTGCCAGCAGCCCCGGGCGCGGCGGGGAGCTGTTTTTT.

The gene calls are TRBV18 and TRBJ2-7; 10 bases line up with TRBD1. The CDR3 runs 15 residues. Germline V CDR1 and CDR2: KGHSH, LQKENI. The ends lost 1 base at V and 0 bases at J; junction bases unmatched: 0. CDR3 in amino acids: CASSPRTGGSYEQYF. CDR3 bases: TGTGCCAGCTCACCACGGACAGGGGGCTCCTACGAGCAGTACTTC.

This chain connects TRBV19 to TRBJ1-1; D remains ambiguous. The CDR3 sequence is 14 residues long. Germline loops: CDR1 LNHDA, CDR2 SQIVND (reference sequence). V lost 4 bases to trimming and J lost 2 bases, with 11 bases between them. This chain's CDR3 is CASSSQAGNTEAFF. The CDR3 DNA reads TGTGCCAGTAGTAGTCAGGCGGGCAACACTGAAGCTTTCTTT.

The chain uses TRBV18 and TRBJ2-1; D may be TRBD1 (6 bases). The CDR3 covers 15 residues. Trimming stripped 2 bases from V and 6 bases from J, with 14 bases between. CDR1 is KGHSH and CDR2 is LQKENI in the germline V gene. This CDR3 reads CASSPDYGQLNEQFF. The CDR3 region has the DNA TGTGCCAGCTCACCAGACTACGGACAGCTCAATGAGCAGTTCTTC.

The CDR3, as DNA: TGTGCCAGCAGCTTGGACAGGGAGACGAATGAGCAGTTCTTC. Amino acids: CASSLDRETNEQFF. The chain combines TRBV7-2 with TRBJ2-1, with TRBD1 matching over 8 bases. The CDR3 is made up of 14 amino acids. Germline trimming cut 3 bases from V and 7 bases from J; bases unmatched to any gene: 5. CDR1 is SGHTA and CDR2 is FQGNSA in the germline V gene.

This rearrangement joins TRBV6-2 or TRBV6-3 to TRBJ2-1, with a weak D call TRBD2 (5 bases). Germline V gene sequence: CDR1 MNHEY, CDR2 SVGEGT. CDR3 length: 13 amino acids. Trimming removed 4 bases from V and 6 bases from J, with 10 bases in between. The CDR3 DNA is TGTGCCAGCAGTTCCGGGATCCTCAATGAGCAGTTCTTC. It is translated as CASSSGILNEQFF.

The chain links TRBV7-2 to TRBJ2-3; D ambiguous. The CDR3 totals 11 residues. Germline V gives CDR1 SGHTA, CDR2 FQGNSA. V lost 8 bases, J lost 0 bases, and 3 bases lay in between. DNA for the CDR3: TGTGCCAGCTCTAGCACAGATACGCAGTATTTT. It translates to CASSSTDTQYF.

CDR3 loop: CASSPRVGRAAGELFF. The CDR3 nucleotides are TGTGCCAGCTCACCACGGGTCGGGAGGGCCGCCGGGGAGCTGTTTTTT. The J gene is TRBJ2-2, the V gene TRBV18; 8 nucleotides match TRBD2. The CDR3 sequence is 16 residues long. Trimming took 1 base from V and 6 from J; bases not matched to a gene: 7. Per the germline V gene, CDR1 is KGHSH and CDR2 is LQKENI.

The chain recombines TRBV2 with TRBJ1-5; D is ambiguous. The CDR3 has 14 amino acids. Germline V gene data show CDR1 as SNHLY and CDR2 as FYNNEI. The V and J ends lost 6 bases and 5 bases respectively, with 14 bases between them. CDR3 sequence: CASRRVERDQPQHF. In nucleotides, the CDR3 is TGTGCCAGCAGAAGAGTCGAAAGGGATCAGCCCCAGCATTTT.

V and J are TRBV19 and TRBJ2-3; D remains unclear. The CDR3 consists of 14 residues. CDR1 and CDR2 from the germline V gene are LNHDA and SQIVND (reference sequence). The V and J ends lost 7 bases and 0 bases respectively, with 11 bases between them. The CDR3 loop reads CASTPGYSTDTQYF. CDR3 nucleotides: TGTGCCAGTACCCCAGGTTACAGCACAGATACGCAGTATTTT.

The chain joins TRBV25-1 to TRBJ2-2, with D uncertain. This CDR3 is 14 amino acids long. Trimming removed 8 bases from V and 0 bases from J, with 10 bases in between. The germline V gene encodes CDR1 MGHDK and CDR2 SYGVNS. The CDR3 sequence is CASSDIANTGELFF. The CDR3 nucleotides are TGTGCCAGCTCGGATATCGCGAACACCGGGGAGCTGTTTTTT.

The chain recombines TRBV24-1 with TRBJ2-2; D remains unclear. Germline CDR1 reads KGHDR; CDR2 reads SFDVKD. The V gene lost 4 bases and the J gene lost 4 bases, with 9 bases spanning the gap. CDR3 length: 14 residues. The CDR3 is CATSEGFATGELFF. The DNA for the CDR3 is TGTGCCACCAGTGAGGGCTTCGCCACCGGGGAGCTGTTTTTT.

This chain's CDR3 is CASSFGLAFLETQYF. In DNA form, the CDR3 reads TGTGCCAGCAGCTTTGGCCTAGCCTTCCTAGAGACCCAGTACTTC. The V gene is TRBV7-8, the J gene TRBJ2-5, with D tentatively TRBD2 (5 bases). This CDR3 contains 15 residues. V was shortened by 3 bases and J by 4 bases, with 15 bases between the two germline ends. Germline lookup yields CDR1 SGHVS and CDR2 FQNEAQ.

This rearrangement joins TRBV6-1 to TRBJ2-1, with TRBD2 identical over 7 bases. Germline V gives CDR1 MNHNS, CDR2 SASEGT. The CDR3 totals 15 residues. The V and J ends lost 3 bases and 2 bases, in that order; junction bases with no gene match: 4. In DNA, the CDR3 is TGTGCCAGCAGTGAGGGGGGACTAACCTACAATGAGCAGTTCTTC. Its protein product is CASSEGGLTYNEQFF.

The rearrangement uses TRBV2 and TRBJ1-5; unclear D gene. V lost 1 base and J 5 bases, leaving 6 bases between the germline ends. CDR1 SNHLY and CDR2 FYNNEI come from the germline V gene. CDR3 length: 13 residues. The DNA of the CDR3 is TGTGCCAGCAGTGAAGGGGTAGATCAGCCCCAGCATTTT. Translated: CASSEGVDQPQHF.

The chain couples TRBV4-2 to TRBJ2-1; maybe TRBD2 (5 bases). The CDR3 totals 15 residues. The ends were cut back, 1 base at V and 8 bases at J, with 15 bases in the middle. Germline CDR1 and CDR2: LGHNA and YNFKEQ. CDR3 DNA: TGTGCCAGCAGCCAAGGGTTCTCGGCGCGGGATGAGCAGTTCTTC. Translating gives CASSQGFSARDEQFF.

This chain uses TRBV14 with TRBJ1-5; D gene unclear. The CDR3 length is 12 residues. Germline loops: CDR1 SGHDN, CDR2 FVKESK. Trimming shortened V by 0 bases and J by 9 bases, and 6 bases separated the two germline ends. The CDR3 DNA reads TGTGCCAGCAGCCAAGAATGGGGGCCCCAGCATTTT. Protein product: CASSQEWGPQHF.

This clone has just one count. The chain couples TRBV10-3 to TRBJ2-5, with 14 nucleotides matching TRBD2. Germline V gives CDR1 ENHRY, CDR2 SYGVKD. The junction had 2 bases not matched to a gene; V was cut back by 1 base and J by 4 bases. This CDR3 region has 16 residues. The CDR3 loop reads CAISELGTSGRETQYF. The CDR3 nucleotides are TGTGCCATCAGTGAGTTGGGGACTAGCGGGAGAGAGACCCAGTACTTC.

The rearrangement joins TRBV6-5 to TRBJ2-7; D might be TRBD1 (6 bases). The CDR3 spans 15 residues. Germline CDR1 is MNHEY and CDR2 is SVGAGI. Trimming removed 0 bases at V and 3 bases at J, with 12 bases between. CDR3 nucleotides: TGTGCCAGCAGTTACTCGATGGACAGACACTACGAGCAGTACTTC. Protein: CASSYSMDRHYEQYF.

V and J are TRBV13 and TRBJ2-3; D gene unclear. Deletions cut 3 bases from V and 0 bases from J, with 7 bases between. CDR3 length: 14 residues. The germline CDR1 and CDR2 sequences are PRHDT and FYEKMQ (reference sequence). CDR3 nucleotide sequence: TGTGCCAGCAGCTTTAGGAGTAGCACAGATACGCAGTATTTT. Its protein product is CASSFRSSTDTQYF.

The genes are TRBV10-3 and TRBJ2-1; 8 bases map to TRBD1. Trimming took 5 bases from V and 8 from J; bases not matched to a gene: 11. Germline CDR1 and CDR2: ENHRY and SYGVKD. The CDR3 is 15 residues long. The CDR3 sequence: CAISSPGQVGDEQFF. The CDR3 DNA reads TGTGCCATCAGTTCTCCGGGACAGGTGGGCGATGAGCAGTTCTTC.

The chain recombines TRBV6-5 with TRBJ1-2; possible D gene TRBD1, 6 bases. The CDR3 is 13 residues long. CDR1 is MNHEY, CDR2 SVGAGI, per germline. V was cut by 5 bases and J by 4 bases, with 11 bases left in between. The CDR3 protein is CASSPGQTYGYTF. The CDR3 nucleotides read TGTGCCAGCAGTCCAGGACAGACCTATGGCTACACCTTC.

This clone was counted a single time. The CDR3 DNA is TGTGCCAGCACAGGCCCTAGTCGGGTTGAGCAGTTCTTC. Translated, it gives CASTGPSRVEQFF. This rearrangement joins TRBV27 to TRBJ2-1; D remains ambiguous. V was clipped by 7 bases and J by 9 bases, with 16 bases between them. The CDR3 spans 13 residues. Per germline, CDR1 MNHEY and CDR2 SMNVEV (reference sequence).

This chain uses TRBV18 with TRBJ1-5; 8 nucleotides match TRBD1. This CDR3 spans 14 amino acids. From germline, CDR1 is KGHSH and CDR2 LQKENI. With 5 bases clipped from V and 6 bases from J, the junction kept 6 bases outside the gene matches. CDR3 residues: CASSVDRAVQPQHF. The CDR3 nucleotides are TGTGCCAGCTCAGTGGACAGGGCGGTTCAGCCCCAGCATTTT.

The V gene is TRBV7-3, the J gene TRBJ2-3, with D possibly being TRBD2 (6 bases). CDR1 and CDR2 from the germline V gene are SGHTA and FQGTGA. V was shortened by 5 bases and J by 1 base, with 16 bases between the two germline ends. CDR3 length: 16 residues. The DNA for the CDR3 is TGTGCCAGCAGCCCCGGGACTTCTACGGGCACAGATACGCAGTATTTT. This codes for CASSPGTSTGTDTQYF.

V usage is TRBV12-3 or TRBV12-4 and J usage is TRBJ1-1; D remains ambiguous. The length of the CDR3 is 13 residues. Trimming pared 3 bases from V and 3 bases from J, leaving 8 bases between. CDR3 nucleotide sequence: TGTGCCAGCAGTTTGGGGTATCACACTGAAGCTTTCTTT. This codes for CASSLGYHTEAFF.